A selection of T cell receptor beta chains follows, all from one sample in a study of siplizumab effects on memory and regulatory T cells. Clones were read by immunoSEQ multiplex PCR, and TCRdb kept only the in-frame ones, dropping some. The profile covers tens of thousands of clones, with about 93% appearing a single time and around 0.3% taken by the ten largest. The material sequenced was non-Treg CD4+ T cells sorted from blood. Every receptor here comes from a human donor in good health. Each CDR3 is given with its conserved first and last residue. Fields, in order: V gene, J gene, D gene, CDR3 DNA, CDR3 protein. D genes are given only for firm matches.

>TRBV30|TRBJ2-2|-
TGTGCCTGGAGGGCCATGAGGGCCGGGGAGCTGTTTTTT
CAWRAMRAGELFF
>TRBV6-5|TRBJ1-2|-
TGTGCCAGCAGTACGGACCTGGGGGGCTATGGCTACACCTTC
CASSTDLGGYGYTF
>TRBV30|TRBJ2-5|-
TGTGCCTGGAACGGGGGAGGAGGTTTTGGTCAAGAGACCCAGTACTTC
CAWNGGGGFGQETQYF
>TRBV15|TRBJ2-7|-
TGTGCCGTGGGGGACGGGAGCTCCTACGAGCAGTACTTC
CAVGDGSSYEQYF
>TRBV29-1|TRBJ2-7|-
TGCAGCGTTGAGGAGGGCTACGAGCAGTACTTC
CSVEEGYEQYF
>TRBV6-5|TRBJ2-3|-
TGTGCCAGTAGAAAAGGGCGGTTCACAGATACGCAGTATTTT
CASRKGRFTDTQYF
>TRBV6-1|TRBJ1-2|-
TGTGCCAGCAGTGGGGATTCACAGGGTCCTCCCCCCAATGGCTACACCTTC
CASSGDSQGPPPNGYTF
>TRBV11-3|TRBJ2-2|-
TGTGCCAGCAGCTTGACCCCTGGCGGGGAGCTGTTTTTT
CASSLTPGGELFF
>TRBV18|TRBJ1-2|-
TGTGCCAGCTCACCAAATTCAGACTATGGCTACACCTTC
CASSPNSDYGYTF
>TRBV7-3|TRBJ2-2|-
TGTGCCAGCAGCTTAAAGGGCAGCGGGGAGCTGTTTTTT
CASSLKGSGELFF
>TRBV6-5|TRBJ1-4|TRBD1
TGTGCCAGCAGCCGGGACAGGGGTGAAAAACTGTTTTTT
CASSRDRGEKLFF
>TRBV18|TRBJ2-3|-
TGTGCCAGCTCACCATGGGGGCAGGACACAGATACGCAGTATTTT
CASSPWGQDTDTQYF
>TRBV11-3|TRBJ2-5|TRBD2
TGTGCCAGCAGCTTAAGGACTAGCGGGGACCAAGAGACCCAGTACTTC
CASSLRTSGDQETQYF
>TRBV2|TRBJ2-7|TRBD1
TGTGCCAGCAGTAATCTCGGACAGGGTGGCGAGCAGTACTTC
CASSNLGQGGEQYF
>TRBV30|TRBJ1-4|-
TGTGCCTGGAGTAGTGCAGCAACTAATGAAAAACTGTTTTTT
CAWSSAATNEKLFF